Below, one T cell receptor (beta chain) is given with its context. The sample comes from a study of T cells in localized non-small cell lung cancer. Clones were read by immunoSEQ multiplex PCR, and TCRdb kept only the in-frame ones, dropping some. The sample has approximately 30,000 clones, roughly nine tenths seen once. This sequence was found in a man aged 35 to 69 with stage III lung adenocarcinoma. Sequencing was performed on peripheral blood mononuclear cells, taken before any cancer treatment.

The CDR3: CASSPNIASQNNEQFF. The CDR3 DNA reads TGTGCCAGCTCACCAAATATCGCTAGCCAGAACAATGAGCAGTTCTTC. The chain uses TRBV18 and TRBJ2-1, with a weak D call TRBD2 (5 bases). Germline-derived CDR1 and CDR2 are KGHSH and LQKENI. The length of the CDR3 is 16 residues. V lost 2 bases, J lost 5 bases, and 16 bases lay in between.